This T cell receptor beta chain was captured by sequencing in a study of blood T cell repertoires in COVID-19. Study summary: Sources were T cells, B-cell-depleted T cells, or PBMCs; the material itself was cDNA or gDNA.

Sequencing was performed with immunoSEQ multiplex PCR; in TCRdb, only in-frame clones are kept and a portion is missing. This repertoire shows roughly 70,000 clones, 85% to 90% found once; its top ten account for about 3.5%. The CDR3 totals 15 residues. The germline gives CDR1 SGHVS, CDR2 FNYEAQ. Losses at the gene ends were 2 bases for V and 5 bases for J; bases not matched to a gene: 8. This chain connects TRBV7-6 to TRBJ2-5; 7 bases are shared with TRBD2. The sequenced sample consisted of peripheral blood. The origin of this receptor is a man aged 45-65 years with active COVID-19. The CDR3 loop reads CASSLYGGEGETQYF. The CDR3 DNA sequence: TGTGCCAGCAGCTTATACGGCGGGGAGGGCGAGACCCAGTACTTC. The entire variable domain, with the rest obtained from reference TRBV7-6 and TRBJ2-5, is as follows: GAGVSQSPRYKVTKRGQDVALRCDPISGHVSLYWYRQALGQGPEFLTYFNYEAQQDKSGLPNDRFSAERPEGSISTLTIQRTEQRDSAMYRCASSLYGGEGETQYFGPGTRLLVL.